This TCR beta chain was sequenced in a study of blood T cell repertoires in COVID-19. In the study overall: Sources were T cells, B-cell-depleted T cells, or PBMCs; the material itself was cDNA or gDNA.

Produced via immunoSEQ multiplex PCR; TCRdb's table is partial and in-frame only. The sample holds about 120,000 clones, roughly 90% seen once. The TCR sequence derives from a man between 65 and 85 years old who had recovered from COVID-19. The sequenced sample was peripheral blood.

CDR3 DNA: TGTGCCAGCAGCAAAAGTGGGCGGGCTGGACAGAATCCAACTAATGAAAAACTGTTTTTT. It codes for CASSKSGRAGQNPTNEKLFF. The gene calls are TRBV21-1 and TRBJ1-4; TRBD1 is the table's D call and was not checked against the DNA. TRBV21-1 is noted as a pseudogene. This CDR3 spans 20 amino acids.